This T cell receptor (beta chain) was documented in a study of T-cell memory formation after mild COVID-19. About the study: Largely, the TCR clusters proved donor specific.

Study-level results: Whether second-wave clones peaking at day 37 were SARS-CoV-2 specific went unconfirmed. Later expanders leaned CD4+, whereas clones that contracted between day 15 and 85 were balanced CD4/CD8.

cDNA libraries for TCR alpha and TCR beta, carrying sample barcodes and UMIs, came from 5'RACE with constant-segment primers. Each CDR3 protein gets one entry after TCRdb re-called the 5' RACE reads with MiXCR. The sample lists fewer than 300,000 distinct CDR3 sequences; 16% were seen once. The length of the CDR3 is 14 residues. CDR1 SGHKS and CDR2 YYEKEE come from the germline V gene (reference sequence). The ends were cut back, 6 bases at V and 3 bases at J, with 12 bases in the middle. This clonotype has ten or more counts. Antigen specificity is unknown. The clonotype comes from a young man who had mild COVID-19 (a few samples of this study predate the infection). Cell type and time point are not known. V usage is TRBV5-5 and J usage is TRBJ1-4; TRBD1 might be the D (6 bases). The source material was PBMCs or a T cell subset sorted from them (not recorded which). CDR3 region: CASKIGTPNEKLFF. CDR3 nucleotide sequence: TGTGCCAGCAAAATCGGGACACCTAATGAAAAACTGTTTTTT.